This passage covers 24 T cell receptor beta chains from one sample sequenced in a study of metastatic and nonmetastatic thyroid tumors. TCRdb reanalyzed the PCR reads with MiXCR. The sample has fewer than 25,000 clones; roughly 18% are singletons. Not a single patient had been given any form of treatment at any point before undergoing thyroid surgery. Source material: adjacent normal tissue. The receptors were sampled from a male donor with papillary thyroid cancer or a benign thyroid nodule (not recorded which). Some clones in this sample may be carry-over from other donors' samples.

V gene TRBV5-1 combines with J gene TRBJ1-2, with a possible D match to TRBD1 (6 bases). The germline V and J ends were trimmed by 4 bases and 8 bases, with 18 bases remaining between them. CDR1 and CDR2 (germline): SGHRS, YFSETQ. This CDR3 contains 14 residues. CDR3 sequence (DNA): TGCGCCAGCAGCGCTCTGGACAGCAGGGGCGGCTACACCTTC. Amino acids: CASSALDSRGGYTF.

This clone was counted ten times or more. The CDR3 nucleotides are TGTGCCAGCAGCTTTGGTAGCGGAACTTCCTACGAGCAGTACGTC. Protein product: CASSFGSGTSYEQYV. This chain joins TRBV11-2 and TRBJ2-7, with TRBD2 as a possible D gene (6 bases). V was clipped by 3 bases and J by 1 base, with 13 bases between them. Germline V CDR1 and CDR2: SGHAT, FQNNGV. The CDR3 runs 15 residues.

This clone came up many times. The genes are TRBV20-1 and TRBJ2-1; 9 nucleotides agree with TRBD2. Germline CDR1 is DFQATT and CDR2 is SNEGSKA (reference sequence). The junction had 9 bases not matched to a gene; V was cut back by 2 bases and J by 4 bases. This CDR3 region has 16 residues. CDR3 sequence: CSARQPSGGNYNEQFF. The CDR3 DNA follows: TGCAGTGCTAGACAGCCAAGCGGGGGGAATTACAATGAGCAGTTCTTC.

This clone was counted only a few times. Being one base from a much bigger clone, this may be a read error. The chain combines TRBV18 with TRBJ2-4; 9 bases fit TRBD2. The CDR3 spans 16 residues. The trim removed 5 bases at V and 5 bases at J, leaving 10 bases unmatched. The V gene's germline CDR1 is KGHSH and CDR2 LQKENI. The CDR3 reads CASSYLSGSVENIQYF. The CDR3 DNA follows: TGTGCCAGCTCATACCTTAGCGGGAGTGTCGAAAACATTCAGTACTTC.

CDR3 residues: CASSGRIAGVETQYF. CDR3 nucleotides: TGCGCCAGCAGCGGAAGAATAGCGGGAGTAGAGACCCAGTACTTC. The rearrangement joins TRBV5-1 to TRBJ2-5; 9 nucleotides line up with TRBD2. The CDR3 contains 15 residues. V lost 4 bases and J lost 4; bases outside the gene matches: 8. CDR1 is SGHRS and CDR2 is YFSETQ in the germline V gene.

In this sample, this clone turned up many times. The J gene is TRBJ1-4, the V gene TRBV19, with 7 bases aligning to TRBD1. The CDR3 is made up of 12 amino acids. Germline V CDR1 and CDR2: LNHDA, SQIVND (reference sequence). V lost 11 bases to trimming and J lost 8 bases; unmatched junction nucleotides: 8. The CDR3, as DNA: TGTGCCTCTGAGGCAGGGGGGGAAAAACTGTTTTTT. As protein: CASEAGGEKLFF.

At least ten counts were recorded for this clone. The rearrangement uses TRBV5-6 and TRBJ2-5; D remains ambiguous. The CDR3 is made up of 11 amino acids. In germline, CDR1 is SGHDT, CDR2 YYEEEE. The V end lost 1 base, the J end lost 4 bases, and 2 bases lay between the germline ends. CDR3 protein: CASSLSETQYF. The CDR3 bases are TGTGCCAGCAGCTTGTCAGAGACCCAGTACTTC. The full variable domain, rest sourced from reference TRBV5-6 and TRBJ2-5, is DAGVTQSPTHLIKTRGQQVTLRCSPKSGHDTVSWYQQALGQGPQFIFQYYEEEERQRGNFPDRFSGHQFPNYSSELNVNALLLGDSALYLCASSLSETQYFGPGTRLLVL.

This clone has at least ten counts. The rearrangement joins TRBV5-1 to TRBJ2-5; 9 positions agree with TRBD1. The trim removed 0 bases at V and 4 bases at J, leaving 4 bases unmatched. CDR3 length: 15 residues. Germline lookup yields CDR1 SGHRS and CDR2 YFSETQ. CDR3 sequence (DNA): TGCGCCAGCAGCTTGGGGACAGGGGTCACAGAGACCCAGTACTTC. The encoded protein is CASSLGTGVTETQYF.

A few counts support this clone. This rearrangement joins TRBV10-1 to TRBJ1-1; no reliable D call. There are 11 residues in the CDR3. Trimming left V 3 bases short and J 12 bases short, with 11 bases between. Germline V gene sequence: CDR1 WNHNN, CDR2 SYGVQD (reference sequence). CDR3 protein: CASSEWFESFF. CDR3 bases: TGCGCCAGCAGTGAATGGTTCGAATCTTTCTTT.

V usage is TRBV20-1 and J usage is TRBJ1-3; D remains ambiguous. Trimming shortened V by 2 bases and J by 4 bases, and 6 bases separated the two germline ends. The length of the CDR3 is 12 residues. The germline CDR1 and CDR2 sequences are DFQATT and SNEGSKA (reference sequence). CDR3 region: CSARFSGNTIYF. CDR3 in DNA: TGCAGTGCTAGATTCTCCGGAAACACCATATATTTT.

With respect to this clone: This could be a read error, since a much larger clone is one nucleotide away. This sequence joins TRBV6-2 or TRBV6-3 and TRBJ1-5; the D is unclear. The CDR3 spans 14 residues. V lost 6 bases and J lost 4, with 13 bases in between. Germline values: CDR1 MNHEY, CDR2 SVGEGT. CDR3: CASSLEGGNQPQHF. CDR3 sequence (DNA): TGTGCCAGCAGCTTGGAGGGAGGAAATCAGCCCCAGCATTTT.

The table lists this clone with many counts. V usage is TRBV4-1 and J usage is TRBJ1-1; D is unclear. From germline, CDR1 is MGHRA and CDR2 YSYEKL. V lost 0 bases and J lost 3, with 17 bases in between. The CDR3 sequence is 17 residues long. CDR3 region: CASSQDGRALRDTEAFF. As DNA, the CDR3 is TGCGCCAGCAGCCAAGATGGAAGGGCCCTGAGGGACACTGAAGCTTTCTTT.

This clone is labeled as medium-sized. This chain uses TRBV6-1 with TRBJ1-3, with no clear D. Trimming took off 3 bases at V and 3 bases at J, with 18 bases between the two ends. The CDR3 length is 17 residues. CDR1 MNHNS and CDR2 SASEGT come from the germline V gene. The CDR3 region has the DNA TGTGCCAGCAGTGACCAGGCCAATCCTCAATATGGAAACACCATATATTTT. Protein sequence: CASSDQANPQYGNTIYF.

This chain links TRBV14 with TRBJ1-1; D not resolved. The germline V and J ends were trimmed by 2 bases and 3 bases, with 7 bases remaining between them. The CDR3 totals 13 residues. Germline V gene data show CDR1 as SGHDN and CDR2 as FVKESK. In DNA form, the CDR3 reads TGTGCCAGCAGCCAATATCTCGACACTGAAGCTTTCTTT. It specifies CASSQYLDTEAFF.

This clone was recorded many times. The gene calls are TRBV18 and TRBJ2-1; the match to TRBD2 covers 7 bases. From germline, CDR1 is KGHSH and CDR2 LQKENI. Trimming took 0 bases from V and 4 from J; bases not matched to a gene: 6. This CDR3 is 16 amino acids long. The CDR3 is CASSPPAGVGYNEQFF. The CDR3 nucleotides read TGTGCCAGCTCACCACCTGCGGGAGTAGGATACAATGAGCAGTTCTTC.

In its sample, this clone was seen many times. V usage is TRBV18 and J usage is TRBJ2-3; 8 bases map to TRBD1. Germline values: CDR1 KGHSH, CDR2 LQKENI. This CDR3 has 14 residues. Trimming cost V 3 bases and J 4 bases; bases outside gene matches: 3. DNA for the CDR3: TGTGCCAGCTCACCGTCAGGGGGCTCAGATACGCAGTATTTT. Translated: CASSPSGGSDTQYF.

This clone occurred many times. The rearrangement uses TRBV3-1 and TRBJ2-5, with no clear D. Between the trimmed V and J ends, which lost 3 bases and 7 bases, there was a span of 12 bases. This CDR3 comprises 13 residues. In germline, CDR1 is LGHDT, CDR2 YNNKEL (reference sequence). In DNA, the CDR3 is TGTGCCAGCAGCCAGAGACCCCTCGGGACCCAGTACTTC. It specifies CASSQRPLGTQYF.

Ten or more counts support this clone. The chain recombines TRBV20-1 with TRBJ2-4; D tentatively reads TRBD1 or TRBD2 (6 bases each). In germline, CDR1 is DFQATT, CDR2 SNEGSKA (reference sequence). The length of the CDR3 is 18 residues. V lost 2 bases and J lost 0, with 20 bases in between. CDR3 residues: CSARIHTGRGKAKNIQYF. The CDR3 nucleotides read TGCAGTGCTAGAATACATACAGGGCGGGGCAAAGCCAAAAACATTCAGTACTTC.

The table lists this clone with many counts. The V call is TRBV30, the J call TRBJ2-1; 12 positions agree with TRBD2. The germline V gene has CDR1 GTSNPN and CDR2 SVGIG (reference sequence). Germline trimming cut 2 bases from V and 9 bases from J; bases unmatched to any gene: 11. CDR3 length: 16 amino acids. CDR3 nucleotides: TGTGCCTGGAGTCCTAAAGGACTAGCGGGGCAGGGTGAGCAGTTCTTC. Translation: CAWSPKGLAGQGEQFF.

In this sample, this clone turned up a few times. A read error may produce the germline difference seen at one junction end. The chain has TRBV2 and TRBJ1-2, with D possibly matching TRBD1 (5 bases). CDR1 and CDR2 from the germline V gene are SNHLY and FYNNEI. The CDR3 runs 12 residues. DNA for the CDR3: TGTGCCAGCATTTTCGGGGACTATGTCTACACCTTC. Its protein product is CASIFGDYVYTF.

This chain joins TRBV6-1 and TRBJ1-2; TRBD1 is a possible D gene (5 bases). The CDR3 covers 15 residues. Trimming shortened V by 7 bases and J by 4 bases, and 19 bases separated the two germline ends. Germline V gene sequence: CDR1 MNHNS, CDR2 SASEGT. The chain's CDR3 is CASIPGQYPTYGYTF. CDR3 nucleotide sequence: TGTGCCAGCATCCCCGGACAATATCCTACCTATGGCTACACCTTC.

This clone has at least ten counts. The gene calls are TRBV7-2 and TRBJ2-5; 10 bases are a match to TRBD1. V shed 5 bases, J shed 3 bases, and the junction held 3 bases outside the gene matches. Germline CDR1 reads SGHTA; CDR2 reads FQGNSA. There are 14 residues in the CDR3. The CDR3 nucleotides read TGTGCCAGCAGCCCCGGGACAGGGGAAGAGACCCAGTACTTC. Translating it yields CASSPGTGEETQYF. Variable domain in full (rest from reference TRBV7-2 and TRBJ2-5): GAGVSQSPSNKVTEKGKDVELRCDPISGHTALYWYRQSLGQGLEFLIYFQGNSAPDKSGLPSDRFSAERTGGSVSTLTIQRTQQEDSAVYLCASSPGTGEETQYFGPGTRLLVL.

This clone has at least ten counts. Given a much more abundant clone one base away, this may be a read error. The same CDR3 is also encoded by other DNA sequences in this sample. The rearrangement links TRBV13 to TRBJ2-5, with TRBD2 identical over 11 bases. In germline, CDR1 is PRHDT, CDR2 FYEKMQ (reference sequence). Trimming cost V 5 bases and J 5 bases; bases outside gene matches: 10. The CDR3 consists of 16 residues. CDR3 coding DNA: TGTGCCAGCAGCAGAAGCATAGCGGGAGGGCCGGAGACCCAGTACTTC. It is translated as CASSRSIAGGPETQYF.

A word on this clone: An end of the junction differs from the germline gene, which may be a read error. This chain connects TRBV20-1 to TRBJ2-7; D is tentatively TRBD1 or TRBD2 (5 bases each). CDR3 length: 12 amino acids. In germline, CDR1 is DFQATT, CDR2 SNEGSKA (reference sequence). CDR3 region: CSASGTTYEQHF. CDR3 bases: TGCAGTGCTAGCGGGACGACCTACGAGCAGCACTTC.